A selection of T cell receptor beta chains follows, all from one sample in a study of shared clonotypes between healthy human individuals. Clones were sequenced by immunoSEQ multiplex PCR, and TCRdb holds only the in-frame ones, with some missing. The sample includes about 2 million clones, about 95% of them seen just once. The sample taken for sequencing was naive CD8+ T cells sorted from blood. The origin of the receptors is a man between 18 and 35 years old in good health. The CDR3 runs from the conserved cysteine through the conserved F or W. The order of the fields is J gene, V gene, D gene, clone size, CDR3 protein, CDR3 DNA. D genes are given only for firm matches. The size of a clone is reported for some rows only, either as once, few or many, or as a class for expanded clones.

>TRBJ2-3|TRBV10-1|NA|NA
CASSDGGSTDTQYF
TGCGCCAGCAGTGATGGGGGAAGCACAGATACGCAGTATTTT
>TRBJ2-1|TRBV28|TRBD2|NA
CASQYWTSGENEQFF
TGTGCCAGTCAATATTGGACTAGCGGGGAGAATGAGCAGTTCTTC
>TRBJ2-3|TRBV28|NA|NA
CASSPDRPKLDRLADTQYF
TGTGCCAGCAGTCCGGACCGCCCGAAACTAGACCGCCTGGCAGATACGCAGTATTTT
>TRBJ1-5|TRBV28|NA|NA
CASTLQGSNQPQHF
TGTGCCAGCACCCTACAGGGTAGCAATCAGCCCCAGCATTTT
>TRBJ2-1|TRBV4-1|TRBD2|NA
CASRDRLASRNEQFF
TGCGCCAGCAGGGACCGACTAGCGTCAAGGAATGAGCAGTTCTTC
>TRBJ2-5|TRBV27|TRBD2|NA
CASSILAGGPLETQYF
TGTGCCAGCAGTATACTAGCGGGAGGGCCTTTGGAGACCCAGTACTTC
>TRBJ2-3|TRBV4-3|NA|once
CASSQAGDGGDTQYF
TGCGCCAGCAGCCAAGCAGGGGATGGTGGTGATACGCAGTATTTT
>TRBJ2-2|TRBV5-1|NA|NA
CASREWNTGELFF
TGCGCCAGCAGGGAATGGAACACCGGGGAGCTGTTTTTT
>TRBJ2-1|TRBV30|TRBD1|NA
CAWSLGQGYNEQFF
TGTGCCTGGAGTTTGGGACAGGGCTACAATGAGCAGTTCTTC
>TRBJ1-1|TRBV5-6|NA|once
CASRRQGTEAFF
TGTGCCAGCAGACGCCAGGGGACTGAAGCTTTCTTT
>TRBJ2-7|TRBV6-6|NA|NA
CASSYVSSSYEQYF
TGTGCCAGCAGTTACGTGTCTTCCTCCTACGAGCAGTACTTC
>TRBJ1-1|TRBV5-4|NA|NA
CASSGAVNTEAFF
TGTGCCAGCAGCGGGGCCGTGAACACTGAAGCTTTCTTT
>TRBJ2-7|TRBV7-9|NA|few
CASRDSSYEQYF
TGTGCCAGCAGGGACAGCTCCTACGAGCAGTACTTC
>TRBJ1-1|TRBV5-4|TRBD1|NA
CANSDRGNTEAFF
TGTGCCAACTCAGACAGGGGGAACACTGAAGCTTTCTTT
>TRBJ2-5|TRBV7-8|TRBD2|once
CASSPTSGVMQETQYF
TGTGCCAGCAGCCCAACTAGCGGGGTGATGCAAGAGACCCAGTACTTC
>TRBJ2-5|TRBV14|NA|NA
CASSQVLGWGTETQYF
TGTGCCAGCAGCCAAGTGTTGGGGTGGGGGACGGAGACCCAGTACTTC
>TRBJ2-7|TRBV4-1|TRBD2|NA
CASSQGLAGYYEQYF
TGCGCCAGCAGCCAAGGTCTAGCGGGATACTACGAGCAGTACTTC
>TRBJ1-4|TRBV6-1|NA|NA
CASRGQAEKLFF
TGTGCCAGCAGGGGCCAGGCCGAAAAACTGTTTTTT
>TRBJ2-7|TRBV28|TRBD2|NA
CASSLWTSGAHEQYF
TGTGCCAGCAGTTTATGGACTAGCGGGGCCCACGAGCAGTACTTC
>TRBJ1-2|TRBV5-1|NA|NA
CASSLYTGMGYTF
TGCGCCAGCAGCTTGTATACAGGGATGGGCTACACCTTC
>TRBJ2-2|TRBV19|NA|NA
CASRRQGEVGELFF
TGTGCCAGTAGGAGGCAGGGGGAGGTCGGGGAGCTGTTTTTT
>TRBJ2-7|TRBV7-9|TRBD1|NA
CASSSTWDSYEQYF
TGTGCCAGCAGCTCCACCTGGGACAGCTACGAGCAGTACTTC
>TRBJ2-2|TRBV10-3|TRBD2|NA
CAARASGIGELFF
TGTGCCGCCAGGGCCAGCGGGATCGGGGAGCTGTTTTTT
>TRBJ1-1|TRBV5-1|NA|NA
CASSPQGGGTEAFF
TGCGCCAGCAGCCCACAGGGAGGAGGCACTGAAGCTTTCTTT
>TRBJ2-3|TRBV7-7|NA|NA
CASSSSSLDTQYF
TGTGCTAGCAGCTCCTCGAGTCTAGATACGCAGTATTTT
>TRBJ1-2|TRBV29-1|TRBD1|once
CSVETGAGYTF
TGCAGCGTTGAGACAGGGGCTGGCTACACCTTC
>TRBJ2-2|TRBV7-6|TRBD2|NA
CASSRLAGGLTGELFF
TGTGCCAGCAGCCGGTTAGCGGGAGGCCTCACCGGGGAGCTGTTTTTT
>TRBJ2-2|TRBV7-9|TRBD1|NA
CASSLQGANTGELFF
TGTGCCAGCAGCTTACAGGGGGCTAACACCGGGGAGCTGTTTTTT
>TRBJ2-7|TRBV27|TRBD1|NA
CASSFGAGGHEQYF
TGTGCCAGCAGTTTCGGCGCAGGGGGCCATGAGCAGTACTTC
>TRBJ2-3|TRBV2|NA|NA
CASNKGGVSTDTQYF
TGTGCCAGCAATAAGGGCGGGGTGAGCACAGATACGCAGTATTTT
>TRBJ1-1|TRBV5-1|TRBD1|NA
CASSLTGSSEAFF
TGCGCCAGCAGCCTGACAGGGTCCTCTGAAGCTTTCTTT
>TRBJ2-3|TRBV27|NA|NA
CASSLRLVSTDTQYF
TGTGCCAGCAGTTTAAGACTAGTTTCTACAGATACGCAGTATTTT
>TRBJ1-1|TRBV5-4|NA|NA
CASSFMEKGEPEAFF
TGTGCCAGCAGCTTTATGGAAAAGGGCGAACCCGAAGCTTTCTTT
>TRBJ2-3|TRBV11-2|TRBD2|NA
CASSFETSGGYFTDTQYF
TGTGCCAGCAGCTTCGAGACTAGCGGGGGGTATTTCACAGATACGCAGTATTTT
>TRBJ2-2|TRBV27|NA|NA
CASRLTRLRSNTGELFF
TGTGCCAGCAGATTAACACGGCTTAGATCGAACACCGGGGAGCTGTTTTTT
>TRBJ1-4|TRBV2|NA|NA
CASLLIQGPDEKLFF
TGTGCCAGCCTTCTGATACAGGGACCGGATGAAAAACTGTTTTTT
>TRBJ2-5|TRBV9|NA|NA
CASSPSVRSQETQYF
TGTGCCAGCAGCCCCTCCGTGCGTTCCCAAGAGACCCAGTACTTC
>TRBJ2-7|TRBV7-9|TRBD2|NA
CASSLALAVSGEQYF
TGTGCCAGCAGCTTAGCTCTAGCGGTCTCCGGCGAGCAGTACTTC
>TRBJ2-3|TRBV13|TRBD2|NA
CASSLSVGTSGGSPDTDTQYF
TGTGCCAGCAGCTTGTCGGTGGGAACTAGCGGGGGGTCCCCCGACACAGATACGCAGTATTTT
>TRBJ1-1|TRBV13|TRBD1|NA
CASSFGQGNTEAFF
TGTGCCAGCAGCTTTGGACAGGGGAACACTGAAGCTTTCTTT
>TRBJ1-1|TRBV30|NA|few
CAGGDTEAFF
TGTGCCGGAGGAGACACTGAAGCTTTCTTT
>TRBJ1-3|TRBV19|NA|NA
CASSIAESGNTIYF
TGTGCCAGTAGTATCGCGGAATCCGGAAACACCATATATTTT